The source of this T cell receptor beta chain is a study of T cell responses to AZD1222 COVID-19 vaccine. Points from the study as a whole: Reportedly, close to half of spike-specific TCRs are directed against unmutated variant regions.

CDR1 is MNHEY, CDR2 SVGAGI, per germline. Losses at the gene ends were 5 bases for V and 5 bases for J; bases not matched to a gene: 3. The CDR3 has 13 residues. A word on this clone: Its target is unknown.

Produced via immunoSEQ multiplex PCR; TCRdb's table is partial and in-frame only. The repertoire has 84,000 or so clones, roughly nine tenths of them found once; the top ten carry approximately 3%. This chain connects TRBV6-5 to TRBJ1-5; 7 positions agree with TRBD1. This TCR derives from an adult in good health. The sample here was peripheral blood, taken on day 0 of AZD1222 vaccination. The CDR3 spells CASSLTGYQPQHF. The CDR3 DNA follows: TGTGCCAGCAGTCTGACAGGGTATCAGCCCCAGCATTTT.